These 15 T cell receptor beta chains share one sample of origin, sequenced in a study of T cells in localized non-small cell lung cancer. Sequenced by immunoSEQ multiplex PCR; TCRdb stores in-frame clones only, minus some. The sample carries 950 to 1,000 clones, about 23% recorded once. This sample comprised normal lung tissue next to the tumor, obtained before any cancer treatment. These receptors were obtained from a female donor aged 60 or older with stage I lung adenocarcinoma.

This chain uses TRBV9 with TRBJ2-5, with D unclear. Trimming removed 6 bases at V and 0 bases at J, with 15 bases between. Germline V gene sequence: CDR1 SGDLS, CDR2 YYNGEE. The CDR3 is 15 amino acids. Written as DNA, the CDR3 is TGTGCCAGCAAAACCCAATCCTCGTACCAAGAGACCCAGTACTTC. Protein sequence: CASKTQSSYQETQYF.

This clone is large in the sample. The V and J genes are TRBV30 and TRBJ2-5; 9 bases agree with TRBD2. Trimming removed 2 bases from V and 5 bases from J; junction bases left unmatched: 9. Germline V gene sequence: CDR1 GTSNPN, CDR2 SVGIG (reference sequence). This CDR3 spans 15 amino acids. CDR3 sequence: CAWSTPIAGEETQYF. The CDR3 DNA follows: TGTGCCTGGAGTACTCCAATAGCGGGAGAGGAGACCCAGTACTTC.

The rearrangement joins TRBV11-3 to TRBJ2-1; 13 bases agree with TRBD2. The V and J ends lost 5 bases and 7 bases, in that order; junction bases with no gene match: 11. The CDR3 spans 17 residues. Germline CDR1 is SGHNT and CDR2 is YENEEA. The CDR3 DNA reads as TGTGCCAGCAGCCCCACGACCGGGACTAGCGGGACAAATGAGCAGTTCTTC. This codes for CASSPTTGTSGTNEQFF.

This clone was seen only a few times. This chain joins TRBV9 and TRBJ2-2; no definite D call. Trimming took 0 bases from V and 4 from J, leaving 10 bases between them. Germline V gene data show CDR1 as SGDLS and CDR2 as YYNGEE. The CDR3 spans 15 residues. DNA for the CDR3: TGTGCCAGCAGCGTAGGTCGGGCTCCCACCGGGGAGCTGTTTTTT. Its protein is CASSVGRAPTGELFF.

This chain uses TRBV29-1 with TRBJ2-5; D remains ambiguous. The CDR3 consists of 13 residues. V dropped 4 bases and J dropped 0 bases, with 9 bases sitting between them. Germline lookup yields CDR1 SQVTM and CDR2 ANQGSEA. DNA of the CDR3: TGCAGCGTTGCGGTAGGATACCAAGAGACCCAGTACTTC. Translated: CSVAVGYQETQYF.

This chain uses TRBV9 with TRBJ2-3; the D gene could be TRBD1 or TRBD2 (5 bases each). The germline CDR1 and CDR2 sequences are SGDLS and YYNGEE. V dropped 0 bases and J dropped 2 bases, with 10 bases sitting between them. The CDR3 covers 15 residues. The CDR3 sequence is CASSVGWGSTDTQYF. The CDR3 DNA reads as TGTGCCAGCAGCGTAGGGTGGGGGTCCACAGATACGCAGTATTTT.

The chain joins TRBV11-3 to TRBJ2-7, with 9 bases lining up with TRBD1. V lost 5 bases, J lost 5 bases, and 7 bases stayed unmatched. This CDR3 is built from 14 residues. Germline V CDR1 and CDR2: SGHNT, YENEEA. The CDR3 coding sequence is TGTGCCAGCAGCCGAGACAGGGGGGAGGACGAGCAGTACTTC. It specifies CASSRDRGEDEQYF.

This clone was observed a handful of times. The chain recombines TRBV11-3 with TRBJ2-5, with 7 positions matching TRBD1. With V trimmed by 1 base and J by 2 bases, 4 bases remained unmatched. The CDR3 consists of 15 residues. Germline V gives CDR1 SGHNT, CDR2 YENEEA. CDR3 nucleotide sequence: TGTGCCAGCAGCTTAGGAGGGACAGCTCAAGAGACCCAGTACTTC. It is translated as CASSLGGTAQETQYF.

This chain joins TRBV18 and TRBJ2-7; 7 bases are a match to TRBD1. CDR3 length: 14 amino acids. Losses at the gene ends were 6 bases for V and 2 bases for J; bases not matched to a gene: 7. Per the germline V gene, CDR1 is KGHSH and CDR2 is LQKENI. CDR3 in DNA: TGTGCCAGCTCCCGGGGACAGACTACCTACGAGCAGTACTTC. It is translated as CASSRGQTTYEQYF. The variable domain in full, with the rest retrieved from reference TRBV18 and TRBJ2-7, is NAGVMQNPRHLVRRRGQEARLRCSPMKGHSHVYWYRQLPEEGLKFMVYLQKENIIDESGMPKERFSAEFPKEGPSILRIQQVVRGDSAAYFCASSRGQTTYEQYFGPGTRLTVT.

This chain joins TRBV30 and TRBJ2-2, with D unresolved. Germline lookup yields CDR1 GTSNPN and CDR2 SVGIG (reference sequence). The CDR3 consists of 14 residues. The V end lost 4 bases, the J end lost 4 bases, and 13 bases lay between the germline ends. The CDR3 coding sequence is TGTGCCTGGAAGGCTGTCGTGAGCACCGGGGAGCTGTTTTTT. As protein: CAWKAVVSTGELFF.

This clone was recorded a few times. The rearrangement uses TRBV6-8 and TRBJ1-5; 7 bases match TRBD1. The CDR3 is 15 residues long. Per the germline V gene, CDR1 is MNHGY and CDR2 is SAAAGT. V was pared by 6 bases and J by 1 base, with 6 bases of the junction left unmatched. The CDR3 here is CASSYKGASNQPQHF. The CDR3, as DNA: TGTGCCAGCAGCTATAAGGGGGCCAGCAATCAGCCCCAGCATTTT.

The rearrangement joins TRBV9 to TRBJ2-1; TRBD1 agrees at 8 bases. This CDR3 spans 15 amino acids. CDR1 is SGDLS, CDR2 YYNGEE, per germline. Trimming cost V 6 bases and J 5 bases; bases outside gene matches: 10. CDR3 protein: CASNLIGQGDNEQFF. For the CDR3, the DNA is TGTGCCAGCAATTTGATCGGACAGGGAGACAATGAGCAGTTCTTC.

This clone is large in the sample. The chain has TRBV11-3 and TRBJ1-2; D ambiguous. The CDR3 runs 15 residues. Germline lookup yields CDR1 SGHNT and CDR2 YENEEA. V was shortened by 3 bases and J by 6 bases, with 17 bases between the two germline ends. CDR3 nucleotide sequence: TGTGCCAGCAGCTTGGATATTGGTACGATGCATGGCTACACCTTC. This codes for CASSLDIGTMHGYTF.

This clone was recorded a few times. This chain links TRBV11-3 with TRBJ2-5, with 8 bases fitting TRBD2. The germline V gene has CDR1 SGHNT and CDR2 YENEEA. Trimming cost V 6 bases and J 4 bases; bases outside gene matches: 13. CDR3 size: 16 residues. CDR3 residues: CASRVFGAGDGETQYF. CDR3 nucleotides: TGTGCCAGCAGAGTGTTTGGAGCGGGAGATGGAGAGACCCAGTACTTC.

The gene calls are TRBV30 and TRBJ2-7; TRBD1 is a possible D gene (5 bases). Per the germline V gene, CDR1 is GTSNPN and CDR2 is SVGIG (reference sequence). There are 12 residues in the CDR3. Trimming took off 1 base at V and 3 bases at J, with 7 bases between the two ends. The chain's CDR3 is CAWSGQGYEQYF. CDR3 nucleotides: TGTGCCTGGAGTGGTCAGGGCTACGAGCAGTACTTC.